The T cell receptor beta chain under discussion was sequenced for a study of siplizumab effects on memory and regulatory T cells. Some clones are missing from TCRdb's copy, which holds only in-frame ones; the method was immunoSEQ multiplex PCR. The table has 70,000 to 90,000 clones, just under 90% seen once. There are 10 residues in the CDR3. Germline V gene lookup returns CDR1 SEHNR and CDR2 FQNEAQ (reference sequence). Overall study results and limits: Both greater diversity than memory cells and a major contribution to the alloresponse seemed to characterize naive T cells.

Points on this clone: No antigen is known for it. A read error may account for a junction end that differs from germline.

Sequenced material: CD4+ T cells sorted from blood. This TCR derives from a human donor in good health. The chain joins TRBV7-9 to TRBJ2-1; D gene ambiguous. The CDR3 region has the DNA TGTGCCAGCAGCTTAGTCCATTGGGTCTTC. This encodes CASSLVHWVF.